One sample yielded the 12 T cell receptor beta chains listed below, sequenced in a study of CD8 T cells in ankylosing spondylitis. Notes on the study in general: The study identified a TCR beta motif of under ten highly homologous variants that appeared characteristic of ankylosing spondylitis blood.

For these TCRs, the target antigens are not known. Using its own MiXCR run on the 5' RACE reads, TCRdb lists one record per CDR3 protein. The table records almost 400,000 distinct CDR3 sequences, around 22% of them present only once. Sequenced sample: blood, either unsorted or a sorted T cell fraction (not recorded which). These TCRs come from a male donor with ankylosing spondylitis.

The gene calls are TRBV7-3 and TRBJ1-1; D is possibly TRBD1 (6 bases). The germline CDR1 and CDR2 sequences are SGHTA and FQGTGA. This CDR3 contains 15 residues. Trimming removed 0 bases from V and 4 bases from J, with 12 bases in between. CDR3 in DNA: TGTGCCAGCAGCTTAACCCCCTCAGGGGTCACTGAAGCTTTCTTT. Amino acid sequence: CASSLTPSGVTEAFF. The variable domain in full, completed from reference TRBV7-3 and TRBJ1-1, reads GAGVSQTPSNKVTEKGKYVELRCDPISGHTALYWYRQSLGQGPEFLIYFQGTGAADDSGLPNDRFFAVRPEGSVSTLKIQRTERGDSAVYLCASSLTPSGVTEAFFGQGTRLTVV.

The chain combines TRBV4-2 with TRBJ2-3; TRBD2 matches at 9 bases. Losses at the gene ends were 0 bases for V and 3 bases for J; bases not matched to a gene: 10. The CDR3 covers 18 residues. Germline values: CDR1 LGHNA, CDR2 YNFKEQ. CDR3 residues: CASSQELVLAGMTDTQYF. The DNA for the CDR3 is TGTGCCAGCAGCCAAGAACTGGTCCTAGCGGGAATGACAGATACGCAGTATTTT.

This clonotype occurred a few times. This chain uses TRBV29-1 with TRBJ2-2; tentative D call: TRBD2 (6 bases). V dropped 4 bases and J dropped 3 bases, with 15 bases sitting between them. There are 15 residues in the CDR3. CDR1 SQVTM and CDR2 ANQGSEA come from the germline V gene. The CDR3 spells CSVGGVTTDTGELFF. The CDR3 coding sequence is TGCAGCGTTGGCGGGGTTACAACGGACACCGGGGAGCTGTTTTTT.

A single count supports this clonotype. The genes are TRBV20-1 and TRBJ1-5; D not certain. The CDR3 covers 15 residues. Trimming took 1 base from V and 5 from J, leaving 15 bases between them. Germline-derived CDR1 and CDR2 are DFQATT and SNEGSKA (reference sequence). The CDR3 is CSARVFGSADQPQHF. As DNA, the CDR3 is TGCAGTGCTAGAGTGTTTGGTTCGGCAGATCAGCCCCAGCATTTT.

The rearrangement uses TRBV20-1 and TRBJ2-1; D gene ambiguous. V was trimmed by 4 bases and J by 8 bases, leaving 9 bases between them. Germline CDR1 and CDR2: DFQATT and SNEGSKA (reference sequence). The CDR3 length is 11 residues. Here the CDR3 DNA reads TGCAGTGCTACTAGAACGGATGAGCAGTTCTTC. It codes for CSATRTDEQFF.

The table lists this clonotype with a few counts. The chain's CDR3 is CASSWSREGAFF. The CDR3 nucleotides are TGTGCCAGCAGTTGGTCCAGGGAGGGAGCTTTCTTT. The J gene is TRBJ1-1, the V gene TRBV28, with a weak D call TRBD1 (5 bases). Trimming stripped 4 bases from V and 10 bases from J, with 13 bases between. This CDR3 is 12 amino acids long. Germline V CDR1 and CDR2: MDHEN, SYDVKM.

The chain joins TRBV7-2 to TRBJ2-1; D is perhaps TRBD1 or TRBD2 (5 bases each). This CDR3 has 15 residues. Germline lookup yields CDR1 SGHTA and CDR2 FQGNSA. Trimming stripped 3 bases from V and 2 bases from J, with 11 bases between. The CDR3 sequence: CASSFAADTYNEQFF. The CDR3, as DNA: TGTGCCAGCAGCTTCGCAGCGGACACCTACAATGAGCAGTTCTTC.

This clonotype showed up just a few times. This chain connects TRBV12-3 or TRBV12-4 to TRBJ1-4, with unresolved D. The CDR3 runs 13 residues. V shed 2 bases and J shed 8 bases, with 9 bases lying between them. In DNA, the CDR3 is TGTGCCAGCAGTTTAAGGTCGGAGGAAAAACTGTTTTTT. This encodes CASSLRSEEKLFF.

In this sample, this clonotype turned up a few times. The J gene is TRBJ2-1, the V gene TRBV29-1; D call uncertain. Trimming stripped 7 bases from V and 5 bases from J, with 9 bases between. The CDR3 runs 11 residues. Per the germline V gene, CDR1 is SQVTM and CDR2 is ANQGSEA. CDR3 region: CSAAVNNEQFF. The CDR3 bases are TGCAGCGCTGCCGTAAACAATGAGCAGTTCTTC.

This clonotype was detected a few times. CDR3 sequence (DNA): TGCGCCAGCAGCTTTGGGGCGGCGAACACCGGGGAGCTGTTTTTT. Encoded protein: CASSFGAANTGELFF. This chain links TRBV5-1 with TRBJ2-2; weak D call: TRBD1 (5 bases). V gave up 2 bases and J gave up 0 bases, with 8 bases separating them. The length of the CDR3 is 15 residues. CDR1 is SGHRS, CDR2 YFSETQ, per germline. The full variable domain, rest sourced from reference TRBV5-1 and TRBJ2-2, is KAGVTQTPRYLIKTRGQQVTLSCSPISGHRSVSWYQQTPGQGLQFLFEYFSETQRNKGNFPGRFSGRQFSNSRSEMNVSTLELGDSALYLCASSFGAANTGELFFGEGSRLTVL.

V is TRBV20-1 and J is TRBJ2-3; D gene unclear. Germline-derived CDR1 and CDR2 are DFQATT and SNEGSKA (reference sequence). Trimming pared 1 base from V and 0 bases from J, leaving 14 bases between. This CDR3 is built from 16 residues. CDR3 DNA: TGCAGTGCTAGAGGAGACCAGGCGTCTAGCACAGATACGCAGTATTTT. This translates into CSARGDQASSTDTQYF.

This clonotype was detected a few times. The rearrangement joins TRBV24-1 to TRBJ2-1; 7 nucleotides line up with TRBD2. Germline V lookup: CDR1 KGHDR, CDR2 SFDVKD. V lost 4 bases to trimming and J lost 9 bases; unmatched junction nucleotides: 17. The CDR3 loop spans 17 amino acids. The chain's CDR3 is CATSDHGAGLAQGEQFF. CDR3 DNA sequence: TGTGCCACCAGTGACCATGGAGCGGGACTCGCGCAAGGTGAGCAGTTCTTC.